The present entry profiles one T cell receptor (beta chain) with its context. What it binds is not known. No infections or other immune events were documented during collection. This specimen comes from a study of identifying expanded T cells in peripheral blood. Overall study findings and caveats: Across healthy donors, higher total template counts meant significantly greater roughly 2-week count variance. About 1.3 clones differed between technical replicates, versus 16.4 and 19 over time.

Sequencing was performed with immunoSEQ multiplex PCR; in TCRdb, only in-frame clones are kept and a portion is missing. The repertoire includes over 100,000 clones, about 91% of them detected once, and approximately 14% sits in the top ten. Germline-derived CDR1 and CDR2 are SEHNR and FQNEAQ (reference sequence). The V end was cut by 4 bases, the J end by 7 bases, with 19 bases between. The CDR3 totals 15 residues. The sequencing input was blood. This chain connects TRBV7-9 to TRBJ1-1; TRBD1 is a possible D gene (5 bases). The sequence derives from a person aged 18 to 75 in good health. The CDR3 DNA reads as TGTGCCAGCAGCTATGGAGGTCCGGCGCAGGGTGAAGCTTTCTTT. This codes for CASSYGGPAQGEAFF.